This entry is about one T cell receptor (beta chain). The antigen is unknown. CDR1 and CDR2 from the germline V gene are LGHNA and YSLEER. This CDR3 has 15 residues. Trimming cost V 4 bases and J 7 bases, with 16 bases left between them. TCRdb keeps only in-frame clones here, not all; method: immunoSEQ multiplex PCR. The sample holds around 300,000 clones, about 90% seen once. The data originate from a study of Ad26.COV2.S vaccination and SARS-CoV-2 variants. Background on the study: Donor was in the COV1001 Ad26.COV2.S trial arm. Study-level results: Responses of T cells in total may have been underestimated by the TCR breadth and depth analyses.

Treatment meaning: roughly 19 received Ad26.COV2.S at low or high dose, single or two shots; 5 received placebo; per-sample allocation not given. The samples were gathered on day 63 after the first injection of vaccine or placebo. The administered vaccine (an Ad26 vector) expressed Wuhan-strain SARS-CoV-2 spike. The material sequenced was peripheral blood, taken in a trial of Ad26.COV2.S vaccine versus placebo. This rearrangement joins TRBV4-3 to TRBJ1-4; D perhaps matches TRBD1 (6 bases). The receptor was derived from a person aged 18 to 59 who received the Ad26.COV2.S COVID-19 vaccine or a placebo. CDR3 amino acids: CASSRFPGAGEKLFF. DNA for the CDR3: TGCGCCAGCAGCCGCTTCCCGGGGGCCGGTGAAAAACTGTTTTTT.